The 17 T cell receptor beta chains given below trace back to one sample, sequenced in a study of beta chain features in type 1 diabetes. Expressed TCRB transcripts were sequenced, since all the RNA that had been isolated was reverse transcribed. TCRdb's table, derived via immunoSEQ multiplex PCR, lists solely in-frame clones and lacks some. The sample gives about 470,000 clones, about 29% of which show up once; around 0.065% is in the top ten. The specimen was naive CD4+ T cells from blood. The receptors were gathered from a man aged 18 to 35 in good health.

The DNA of the CDR3 is TGTGCCAGCAGCACCCGGGACAGGGAGACCCAGTACTTC. Translating gives CASSTRDRETQYF. The V call is TRBV7-2, the J call TRBJ2-5, with 8 bases matching TRBD1. Per germline, CDR1 SGHTA and CDR2 FQGNSA. Trimming took 5 bases from V and 5 from J; bases not matched to a gene: 4. The CDR3 length is 13 residues. Full variable domain (remainder filled in from reference TRBV7-2 and TRBJ2-5): GAGVSQSPSNKVTEKGKDVELRCDPISGHTALYWYRQSLGQGLEFLIYFQGNSAPDKSGLPSDRFSAERTGGSVSTLTIQRTQQEDSAVYLCASSTRDRETQYFGPGTRLLVL.

V usage is TRBV21-1 and J usage is TRBJ2-5; TRBD1 is taken as the D call from the table, unchecked against the DNA. TRBV21-1 is an annotated pseudogene. This CDR3 spans 15 amino acids. CDR3: CASSGRDSKQETQYF. The CDR3 DNA reads as TGTGCCAGCAGCGGCCGGGACAGTAAGCAAGAGACCCAGTACTTC.

This chain links TRBV29-1 with TRBJ1-2, with D possibly being TRBD1 (6 bases). The germline V gene encodes CDR1 SQVTM and CDR2 ANQGSEA. This CDR3 is built from 12 residues. V lost 2 bases to trimming and J lost 3 bases, with 7 bases between them. DNA of the CDR3: TGCAGCGTTGAAAACAGGGACTATGGCTACACCTTC. This encodes CSVENRDYGYTF.

As concerns this clone: At the DNA level, this CDR3 is encoded by other sequences in the same sample as well. This chain connects TRBV28 to TRBJ2-5; either TRBD1 or TRBD2 may supply D (5 bases each). V was trimmed by 2 bases and J by 4 bases, leaving 8 bases between them. CDR3 size: 13 residues. Germline V lookup: CDR1 MDHEN, CDR2 SYDVKM. The chain's CDR3 is CASSLGGRETQYF. The CDR3 DNA reads as TGTGCCAGCAGTTTAGGGGGACGAGAGACCCAGTACTTC.

The chain recombines TRBV9 with TRBJ2-5, with 7 bases identical to TRBD1. The length of the CDR3 is 15 residues. From germline, CDR1 is SGDLS and CDR2 YYNGEE. V dropped 0 bases and J dropped 5; count of bases not matched to a gene: 7. The DNA of the CDR3 is TGTGCCAGCAGCGTAGGAGACAGGGCCCCCGAGACCCAGTACTTC. Translating gives CASSVGDRAPETQYF.

The CDR3 coding sequence is TGCAGCGTCGCGTGGGACAGGGTAGGTGAGCAGTACTTC. It encodes CSVAWDRVGEQYF. The rearrangement links TRBV29-1 to TRBJ2-7; 9 bases fit TRBD1. This CDR3 has 13 residues. Germline V gene sequence: CDR1 SQVTM, CDR2 ANQGSEA. The J segment lost 7 bases and the V segment lost 6 bases, leaving 10 bases of the junction unmatched.

This clone showed up just a few times. The chain couples TRBV5-4 to TRBJ2-5; a possible D gene is TRBD2 (5 bases). This CDR3 is 14 amino acids long. CDR1 SGHNT and CDR2 YYREEE come from the germline V gene (reference sequence). Trimming shortened V by 4 bases and J by 5 bases, and 15 bases separated the two germline ends. CDR3 residues: CASSLVLGSETQYF. CDR3 sequence (DNA): TGTGCCAGCAGCCTCGTACTGGGGAGCGAGACCCAGTACTTC.

The rearrangement links TRBV7-9 to TRBJ1-2, with 7 nucleotides matching TRBD1. After removal of 3 bases from V and 2 bases from J, the junction contained 3 bases not matched to a gene. The germline V gene encodes CDR1 SEHNR and CDR2 FQNEAQ (reference sequence). The CDR3 covers 14 residues. The CDR3 nucleotides read TGTGCCAGCAGCTTGGCGGGACAGAACTATGGCTACACCTTC. Its protein product is CASSLAGQNYGYTF.

CDR3 DNA sequence: TGTGCCTGGAGTTATAGCAATCAGCCCCAGCATTTT. Translating it yields CAWSYSNQPQHF. V gene TRBV30 combines with J gene TRBJ1-5, with D hard to call. CDR1 and CDR2 (germline): GTSNPN, SVGIG (reference sequence). V was shortened by 2 bases and J by 0 bases, with 2 bases between the two germline ends. The CDR3 is 12 amino acids.

A few counts support this clone. The J gene is TRBJ2-3, the V gene TRBV10-3; tentative D call: TRBD1 (6 bases). Germline V gene sequence: CDR1 ENHRY, CDR2 SYGVKD. CDR3 length equals 13 residues. Trimming removed 9 bases from V and 3 bases from J, with 13 bases in between. The CDR3 DNA follows: TGTGCCATTCACAGGGAGCTAACAGATACGCAGTATTTT. It translates to CAIHRELTDTQYF.

In this sample, this clone turned up a few times. The chain links TRBV4-2 to TRBJ2-5; the match to TRBD2 covers 13 bases. Per germline, CDR1 LGHNA and CDR2 YNFKEQ. This CDR3 is 16 amino acids long. V lost 1 base to trimming and J lost 2 bases; unmatched junction nucleotides: 1. The CDR3 loop reads CASSQAGLAGQETQYF. For the CDR3, the DNA is TGTGCCAGCAGCCAAGCGGGACTAGCGGGACAAGAGACCCAGTACTTC.

This clone was observed a handful of times. The J gene is TRBJ2-3, the V gene TRBV15; 8 positions agree with TRBD2. From germline, CDR1 is LNHNV and CDR2 YYDKDF (reference sequence). The junction had 11 bases not matched to a gene; V was cut back by 5 bases and J by 1 base. The CDR3 is 17 amino acids. The DNA of the CDR3 is TGTGCCACCAGCGCCGATAACGGGAGGGCCGGCACAGATACGCAGTATTTT. It encodes CATSADNGRAGTDTQYF.

The CDR3 sequence: CASSSLGSGSYNEQFF. The CDR3 coding sequence is TGTGCCAGCAGTTCACTTGGGAGCGGCTCCTACAATGAGCAGTTCTTC. The V and J genes are TRBV27 and TRBJ2-1; D possibly corresponds to TRBD2 (5 bases). Trimming shortened V by 4 bases and J by 0 bases, and 13 bases separated the two germline ends. Germline CDR1 and CDR2: MNHEY and SMNVEV (reference sequence). The length of the CDR3 is 16 residues.

This clone was recorded only once. CDR3 sequence (DNA): TGTGCCAGCTCAAGGATGAATGAAAAACTGTTTTTT. Translation: CASSRMNEKLFF. This chain connects TRBV18 to TRBJ1-4; unclear D gene. V gave up 5 bases and J gave up 5 bases, with 6 bases separating them. The CDR3 extends over 12 amino acids. Germline assignment: CDR1 KGHSH and CDR2 LQKENI.

The rearrangement uses TRBV7-9 and TRBJ2-5; D not resolved. Germline CDR1 SEHNR, CDR2 FQNEAQ (reference sequence). V lost 0 bases and J 2 bases, leaving 10 bases between the germline ends. The CDR3 loop spans 15 amino acids. Here the CDR3 reads CASSLALRAQETQYF. For the CDR3, the DNA is TGTGCCAGCAGCTTAGCGCTTAGGGCGCAAGAGACCCAGTACTTC.

This clone has only a few counts. The chain employs TRBV27 and TRBJ2-5, with no clear D. Trimming removed 3 bases at V and 1 base at J, with 15 bases between. Germline V CDR1 and CDR2: MNHEY, SMNVEV (reference sequence). This CDR3 region has 16 residues. As DNA, the CDR3 is TGTGCCAGCAGTTTTGGTGGCAGGTACCCCCAAGAGACCCAGTACTTC. It yields the protein CASSFGGRYPQETQYF.

The gene calls are TRBV15 and TRBJ2-4; D is undetermined. Trimming cost V 5 bases and J 0 bases, with 11 bases left between them. Germline V gene data show CDR1 as LNHNV and CDR2 as YYDKDF (reference sequence). The CDR3 is 15 residues long. As DNA, the CDR3 is TGTGCCACCAGCTCTGACATGCTAGCCAAAAACATTCAGTACTTC. The encoded protein is CATSSDMLAKNIQYF.